What follows is one TCR beta chain and its context. Its antigen is unknown. The data were obtained in a study of OX40 agonist ivuxolimab in advanced cancers. Study details: Previous treatment with anti-PD-1, anti-PD-L1 or anti-CTLA-4 therapy was allowed; about 40% had received some.

The CDR3 has 16 residues. After removal of 4 bases from V and 6 bases from J, the junction contained 11 bases not matched to a gene. Germline CDR1 reads SGDLS; CDR2 reads YYNGEE. Findings and caveats of the study: At 0.1 to 3.0 mg/kg and by week 6, CD4+ and CD8+ T cells in the blood had expanded clonally.

The protocol was immunoSEQ multiplex PCR, while the TCRdb copy is restricted to in-frame clones and leaves out a portion. There are approximately 62,000 clones in the sample; roughly 86% occur only once, and approximately 5.4% lies in the top ten. The sample was CD4+ or CD8+ T cells sorted from blood, taken in a trial of the OX40 agonist ivuxolimab. The chain links TRBV9 to TRBJ2-1; TRBD2 agrees at 9 bases. The source of this sequence is an adult with an advanced solid tumor such as melanoma, head and neck, liver or kidney cancer. The CDR3 DNA reads as TGTGCCAGCAGCCTCAGGTGGCGGGAGGGCCCCAATGAGCAGTTCTTC. Translating gives CASSLRWREGPNEQFF.